This TCR beta chain was captured by sequencing in a study of OX40 agonist ivuxolimab in advanced cancers. Study-wide context: A mean age of approximately 64 years, range about 23 to 80, was recorded, and approximately 79% were male. The eligibility criteria allowed prior anti-PD-1, anti-PD-L1 or anti-CTLA-4 therapy, and 40% had some.

CDR3 length: 12 amino acids. Deletions cut 10 bases from V and 7 bases from J, with 13 bases between. Germline lookup yields CDR1 MGHDK and CDR2 SYGVNS. Using immunoSEQ multiplex PCR, the repertoire was profiled, and TCRdb retains in-frame clones only, with some absent. This table has tens of thousands of clones, roughly nine tenths appearing once. The sequence was obtained from an adult with an advanced solid tumor such as melanoma, head and neck, liver or kidney cancer. V is TRBV25-1 and J is TRBJ2-2; no reliable D call. Here the sequenced sample was CD4+ or CD8+ T cells sorted from blood, taken in a trial of the OX40 agonist ivuxolimab. The CDR3 protein is CATQVDVGELFF. The CDR3 nucleotides read TGTGCCACCCAAGTCGATGTCGGGGAGCTGTTTTTT.